The 16 T cell receptor beta chains presented below share a single source sample, sequenced in a study of blood T cell repertoires in COVID-19. Only in-frame clones appear in the TCRdb table, and some are missing; sequencing was by immunoSEQ multiplex PCR. This sample has over 200,000 clones, with 86% found just once. What was sequenced was peripheral blood. All receptors come from a man aged 45-60 years with COVID-19, enrolled during active disease.

The gene calls are TRBV9 and TRBJ2-1, with 10 bases aligning to TRBD2. Germline CDR1 SGDLS, CDR2 YYNGEE. The CDR3 sequence is 15 residues long. V dropped 3 bases and J dropped 2; count of bases not matched to a gene: 2. CDR3: CASSEREGPYNEQFF. In nucleotides, the CDR3 is TGTGCCAGCAGCGAGCGGGAGGGGCCCTACAATGAGCAGTTCTTC.

The gene calls are TRBV10-3 and TRBJ2-1, with 15 bases lining up with TRBD2. Unmatched junction bases numbered 8, after V lost 10 bases and J lost 7 bases. CDR1 and CDR2 from the germline V gene are ENHRY and SYGVKD. This CDR3 comprises 15 residues. In DNA, the CDR3 is TGTGCCACCGAGGGACTAGCGGGAGGCAAGAATGAGCAGTTCTTC. Amino acids: CATEGLAGGKNEQFF.

The chain has TRBV7-2 and TRBJ2-7; 9 nucleotides line up with TRBD1. The CDR3 has 13 residues. Germline V gives CDR1 SGHTA, CDR2 FQGNSA. The V gene end was trimmed by 7 bases and the J gene end by 4 bases; junction bases not matched to a gene: 5. The CDR3 region has the DNA TGTGCCAGCAAAGGGACAGGGCTTTACGAGCAGTACTTC. Translation: CASKGTGLYEQYF.

The chain combines TRBV2 with TRBJ1-4; perhaps TRBD1 as D (5 bases). Germline CDR1 is SNHLY and CDR2 is FYNNEI. Deletions cut 2 bases from V and 6 bases from J, with 10 bases between. CDR3 size: 14 residues. The CDR3 DNA is TGTGCCAGCAGTGAAACAGGACAACATGAAAAACTGTTTTTT. Translation: CASSETGQHEKLFF.

Points on this clone: An end of the junction differs from the germline gene, which may be a read error. The chain couples TRBV24-1 to TRBJ1-6; possibly TRBD1 for D (6 bases). Germline CDR1 and CDR2: KGHDR and SFDVKD. The CDR3 has 19 residues. For the CDR3, the DNA is TGTGCCACCAGTGATTTAGATTCTCGCAGGGGCTCCCATAATTCACCCCTCCACTTT. This encodes CATSDLDSRRGSHNSPLHF.

The V and J genes are TRBV12-3 or TRBV12-4 and TRBJ2-3, with no clear D. The germline V and J ends were trimmed by 5 bases and 2 bases, with 8 bases remaining between them. The CDR3 spans 13 residues. This CDR3 reads CASSQRHTDTQYF. CDR3 DNA sequence: TGTGCCAGCAGTCAGAGACACACAGATACGCAGTATTTT.

This chain links TRBV10-1 with TRBJ2-7; 7 nucleotides agree with TRBD1. V lost 9 bases, J lost 4 bases, and 12 bases stayed unmatched. The germline gives CDR1 WNHNN, CDR2 SYGVQD (reference sequence). The CDR3 contains 14 residues. CDR3 nucleotide sequence: TGCGCCAGTGTAAGACAGGGTGGCCCATACGAGCAGTACTTC. Encoded protein: CASVRQGGPYEQYF.

V usage is TRBV19 and J usage is TRBJ1-4; perhaps TRBD1 as D (6 bases). This CDR3 region has 15 residues. Germline-derived CDR1 and CDR2 are LNHDA and SQIVND (reference sequence). V was trimmed by 3 bases and J by 3 bases, leaving 11 bases between them. The CDR3 sequence is CASSIQGSANEKLFF. The CDR3, as DNA: TGTGCCAGTAGTATCCAGGGGTCCGCTAATGAAAAACTGTTTTTT. The complete variable domain, with remaining parts taken from reference TRBV19 and TRBJ1-4, reads DGGITQSPKYLFRKEGQNVTLSCEQNLNHDAMYWYRQDPGQGLRLIYYSQIVNDFQKGDIAEGYSVSREKKESFPLTVTSAQKNPTAFYLCASSIQGSANEKLFFGSGTQLSVL.

This clone was counted only a few times. The chain links TRBV19 to TRBJ2-2, with a tentative D call TRBD2 (6 bases). Germline V gene data show CDR1 as LNHDA and CDR2 as SQIVND (reference sequence). This CDR3 is 15 amino acids long. The V and J ends lost 1 base and 5 bases respectively, with 11 bases between them. The CDR3 protein is CASSIATGGTGELFF. As DNA, the CDR3 is TGTGCCAGTAGTATAGCGACCGGGGGTACCGGGGAGCTGTTTTTT.

The V gene is TRBV10-3, the J gene TRBJ1-1; D not resolved. CDR3 size: 13 residues. Germline V gene data show CDR1 as ENHRY and CDR2 as SYGVKD. V was clipped by 6 bases and J by 0 bases, with 8 bases between them. CDR3 coding DNA: TGTGCCATCAGGGGAGAGGTGAACACTGAAGCTTTCTTT. Translated, it gives CAIRGEVNTEAFF.

The chain recombines TRBV7-9 with TRBJ1-5; no clear D gene. Germline CDR1 is SEHNR and CDR2 is FQNEAQ (reference sequence). This CDR3 has 15 amino acids. V was shortened by 4 bases and J by 2 bases, with 12 bases between the two germline ends. As DNA, the CDR3 is TGTGCCAGCAGCTCGTTCCCGGGTGGCAATCAGCCCCAGCATTTT. Encoded protein: CASSSFPGGNQPQHF.

The gene calls are TRBV6-2 or TRBV6-3 and TRBJ1-5; TRBD1 matches at 7 bases. The V and J ends lost 5 bases and 0 bases, in that order; junction bases with no gene match: 10. From germline, CDR1 is MNHEY and CDR2 SVGEGT. The CDR3 spans 17 residues. The DNA of the CDR3 is TGTGCCAGCAGTCCGGGCAGGGGGGACCATAGCAATCAGCCCCAGCATTTT. Its translation: CASSPGRGDHSNQPQHF.

V gene TRBV7-6 combines with J gene TRBJ2-1; a weak D match, TRBD2 (7 bases). This CDR3 contains 17 residues. V was shortened by 1 base and J by 0 bases, with 13 bases between the two germline ends. Germline V CDR1 and CDR2: SGHVS, FNYEAQ. In DNA form, the CDR3 reads TGTGCCAGCAGCTTAGACGCGGCGGGGGCCTCCTACAATGAGCAGTTCTTC. It translates to CASSLDAAGASYNEQFF.

The genes are TRBV7-6 and TRBJ2-1; D is uncertain. This CDR3 spans 15 amino acids. The V end lost 6 bases, the J end lost 4 bases, and 16 bases lay between the germline ends. The V gene's germline CDR1 is SGHVS and CDR2 FNYEAQ. The CDR3 DNA follows: TGTGCCAGCAGTCTAGAGAGAACTATTTACAATGAGCAGTTCTTC. Residues: CASSLERTIYNEQFF.

V and J are TRBV19 and TRBJ2-1, with 13 bases fitting TRBD2. The V segment lost 5 bases and the J segment 7 bases; nucleotides outside the gene matches: 2. CDR3 length: 14 residues. From germline, CDR1 is LNHDA and CDR2 SQIVND (reference sequence). CDR3: CASSWTSGSNEQFF. CDR3 DNA: TGTGCCAGTAGTTGGACTAGCGGGAGTAATGAGCAGTTCTTC.

This clone was recorded only once. The genes are TRBV19 and TRBJ2-7; no clear D gene. Trimming removed 9 bases from V and 6 bases from J, with 18 bases in between. CDR1 and CDR2 (germline): LNHDA, SQIVND (reference sequence). CDR3 length: 13 amino acids. CDR3 residues: CASKTQNSVEQYF. CDR3 DNA sequence: TGTGCCAGCAAAACCCAGAACAGTGTCGAGCAGTACTTC.